The TCR beta chain under discussion was sequenced for a study of technical replicates of blood from several donors. TCRdb keeps only in-frame clones here, not all; method: immunoSEQ multiplex PCR. Here the sample spans roughly 100,000 clones, over 95% being singletons. Germline CDR1 and CDR2: MNHNY and SVGAGI (reference sequence). Trimming removed 5 bases from V and 2 bases from J; junction bases left unmatched: 7. The CDR3 sequence is 16 residues long. Sequenced input: T cells isolated from PBMCs. The source is a human donor in good health. The gene calls are TRBV6-6 and TRBJ2-1, with TRBD1 matching 9 bases. The CDR3 reads CASSGQGTPPYNEQFF. In nucleotides, the CDR3 is TGTGCCAGCAGTGGACAGGGGACACCCCCCTACAATGAGCAGTTCTTC.